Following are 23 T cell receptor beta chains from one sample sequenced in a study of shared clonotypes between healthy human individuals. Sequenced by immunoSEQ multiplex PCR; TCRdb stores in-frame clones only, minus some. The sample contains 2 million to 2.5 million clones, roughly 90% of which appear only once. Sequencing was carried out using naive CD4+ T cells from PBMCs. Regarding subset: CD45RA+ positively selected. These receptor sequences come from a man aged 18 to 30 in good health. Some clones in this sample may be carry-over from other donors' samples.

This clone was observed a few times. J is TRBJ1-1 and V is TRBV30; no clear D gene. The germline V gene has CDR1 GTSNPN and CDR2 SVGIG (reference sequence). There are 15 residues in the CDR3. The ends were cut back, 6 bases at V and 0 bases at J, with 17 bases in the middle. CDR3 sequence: CACNEVWPMNTEAFF. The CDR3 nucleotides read TGTGCCTGCAATGAGGTTTGGCCCATGAACACTGAAGCTTTCTTT. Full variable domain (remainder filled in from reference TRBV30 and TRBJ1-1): SQTIHQWPATLVQPVGSPLSLECTVEGTSNPNLYWYRQAAGRGLQLLFYSVGIGQISSEVPQNLSASRPQDRQFILSSKKLLLSDSGFYLCACNEVWPMNTEAFFGQGTRLTVV.

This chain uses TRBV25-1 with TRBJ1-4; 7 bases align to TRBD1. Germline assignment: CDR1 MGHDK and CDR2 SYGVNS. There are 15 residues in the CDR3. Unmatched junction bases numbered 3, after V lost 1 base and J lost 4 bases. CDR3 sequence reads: CASSESGQHNEKLFF. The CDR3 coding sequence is TGTGCCAGCAGTGAATCGGGACAGCATAATGAAAAACTGTTTTTT.

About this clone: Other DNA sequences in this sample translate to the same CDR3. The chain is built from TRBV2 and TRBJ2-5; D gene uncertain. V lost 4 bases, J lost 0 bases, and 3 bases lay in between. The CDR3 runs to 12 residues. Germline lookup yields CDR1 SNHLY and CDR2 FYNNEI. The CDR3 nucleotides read TGTGCCAGCAGTGGGGACCAAGAGACCCAGTACTTC. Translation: CASSGDQETQYF.

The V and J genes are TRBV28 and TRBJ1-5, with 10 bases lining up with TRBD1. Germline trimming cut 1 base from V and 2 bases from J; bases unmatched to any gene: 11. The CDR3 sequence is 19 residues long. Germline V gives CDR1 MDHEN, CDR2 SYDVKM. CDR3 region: CASSLYGTGVIGGNQPQHF. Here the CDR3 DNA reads TGTGCCAGCAGTTTATACGGGACAGGGGTAATTGGCGGCAATCAGCCCCAGCATTTT.

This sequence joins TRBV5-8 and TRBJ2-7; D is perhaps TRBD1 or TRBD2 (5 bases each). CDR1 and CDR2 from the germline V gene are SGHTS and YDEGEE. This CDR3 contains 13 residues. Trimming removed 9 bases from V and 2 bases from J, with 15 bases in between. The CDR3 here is CATWGTATYEQYF. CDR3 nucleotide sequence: TGTGCCACCTGGGGGACGGCGACCTACGAGCAGTACTTC.

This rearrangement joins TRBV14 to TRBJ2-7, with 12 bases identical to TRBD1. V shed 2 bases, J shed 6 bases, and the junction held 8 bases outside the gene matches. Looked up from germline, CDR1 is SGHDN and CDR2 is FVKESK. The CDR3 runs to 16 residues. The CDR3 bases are TGTGCCAGCAGCCAAAGTCTTGGGACAGGGGGCGTCGAGCAGTACTTC. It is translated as CASSQSLGTGGVEQYF.

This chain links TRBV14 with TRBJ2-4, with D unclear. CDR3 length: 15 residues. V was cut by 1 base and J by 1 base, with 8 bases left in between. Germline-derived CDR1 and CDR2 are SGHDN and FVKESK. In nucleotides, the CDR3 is TGTGCCAGCAGCCAAGGTGGTATGGCCAAAAACATTCAGTACTTC. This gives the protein CASSQGGMAKNIQYF.

The CDR3 loop is CASSLAGVLNNEQFF. In DNA, the CDR3 is TGCGCCAGCAGCTTGGCCGGAGTTCTCAACAATGAGCAGTTCTTC. This chain links TRBV5-1 with TRBJ2-1; D unresolved. V lost 0 bases, J lost 5 bases, and 12 bases lay in between. Germline assignment: CDR1 SGHRS and CDR2 YFSETQ. This CDR3 has 15 residues.

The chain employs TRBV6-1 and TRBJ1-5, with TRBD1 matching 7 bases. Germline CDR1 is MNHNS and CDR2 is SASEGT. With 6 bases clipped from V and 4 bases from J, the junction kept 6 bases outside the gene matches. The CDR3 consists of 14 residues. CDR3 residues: CASRTGSWNQPQHF. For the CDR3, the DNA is TGTGCCAGCAGGACAGGGTCTTGGAATCAGCCCCAGCATTTT.

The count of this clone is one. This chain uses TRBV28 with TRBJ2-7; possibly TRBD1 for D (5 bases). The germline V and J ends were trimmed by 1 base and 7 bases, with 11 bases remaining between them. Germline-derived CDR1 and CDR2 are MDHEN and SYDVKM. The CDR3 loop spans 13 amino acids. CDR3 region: CASSLSARGEQYF. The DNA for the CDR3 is TGTGCCAGCAGTTTATCGGCTAGGGGAGAGCAGTACTTC. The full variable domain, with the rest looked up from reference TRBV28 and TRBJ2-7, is DVKVTQSSRYLVKRTGEKVFLECVQDMDHENMFWYRQDPGLGLRLIYFSYDVKMKEKGDIPEGYSVSREKKERFSLILESASTNQTSMYLCASSLSARGEQYFGPGTRLTVT.

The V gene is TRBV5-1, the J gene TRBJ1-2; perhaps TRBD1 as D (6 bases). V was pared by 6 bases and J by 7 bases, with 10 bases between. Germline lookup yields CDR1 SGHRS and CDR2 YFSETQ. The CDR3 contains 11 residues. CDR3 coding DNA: TGCGCCAGCAAGGGGGGGCCTGGCTACACCTTC. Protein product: CASKGGPGYTF.

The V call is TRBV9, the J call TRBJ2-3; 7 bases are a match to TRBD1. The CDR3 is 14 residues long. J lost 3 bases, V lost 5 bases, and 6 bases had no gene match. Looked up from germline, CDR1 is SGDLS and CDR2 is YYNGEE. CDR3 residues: CASSFDRETDTQYF. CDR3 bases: TGTGCCAGCAGTTTCGACAGGGAGACAGATACGCAGTATTTT.

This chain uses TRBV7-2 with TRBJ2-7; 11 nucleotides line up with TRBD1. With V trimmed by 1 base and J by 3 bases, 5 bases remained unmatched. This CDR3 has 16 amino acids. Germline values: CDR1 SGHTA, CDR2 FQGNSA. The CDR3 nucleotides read TGTGCCAGCAGCTTAGTTGGACAGGGGGCTTTCTACGAGCAGTACTTC. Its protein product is CASSLVGQGAFYEQYF.

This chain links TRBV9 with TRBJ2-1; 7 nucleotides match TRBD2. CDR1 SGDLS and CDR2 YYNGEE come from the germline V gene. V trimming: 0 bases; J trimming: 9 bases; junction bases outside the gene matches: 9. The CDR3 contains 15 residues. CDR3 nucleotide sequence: TGTGCCAGCAGCGTAGCTGGGGGAGGGTATGGTGAGCAGTTCTTC. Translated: CASSVAGGGYGEQFF.

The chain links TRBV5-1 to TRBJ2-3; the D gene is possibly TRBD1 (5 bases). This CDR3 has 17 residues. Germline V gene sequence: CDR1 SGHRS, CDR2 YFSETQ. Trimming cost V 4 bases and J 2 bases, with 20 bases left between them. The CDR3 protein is CASSTLRQRANTDTQYF. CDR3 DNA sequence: TGCGCCAGCAGCACCTTACGACAGAGAGCCAACACAGATACGCAGTATTTT. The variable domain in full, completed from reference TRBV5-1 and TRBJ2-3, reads KAGVTQTPRYLIKTRGQQVTLSCSPISGHRSVSWYQQTPGQGLQFLFEYFSETQRNKGNFPGRFSGRQFSNSRSEMNVSTLELGDSALYLCASSTLRQRANTDTQYFGPGTRLTVL.

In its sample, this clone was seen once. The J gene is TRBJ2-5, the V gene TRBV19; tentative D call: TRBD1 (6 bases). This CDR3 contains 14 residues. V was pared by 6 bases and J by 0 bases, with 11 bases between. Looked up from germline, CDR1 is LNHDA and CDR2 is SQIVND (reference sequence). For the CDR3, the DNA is TGTGCCAGTAGGCTTAACAGGGACCAAGAGACCCAGTACTTC. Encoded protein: CASRLNRDQETQYF.

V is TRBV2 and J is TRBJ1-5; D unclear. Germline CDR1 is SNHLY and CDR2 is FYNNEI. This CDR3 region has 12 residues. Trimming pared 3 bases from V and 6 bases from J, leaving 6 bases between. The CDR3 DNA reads TGTGCCAGCAGTGATAACAGTCAGCCCCAGCATTTT. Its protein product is CASSDNSQPQHF.

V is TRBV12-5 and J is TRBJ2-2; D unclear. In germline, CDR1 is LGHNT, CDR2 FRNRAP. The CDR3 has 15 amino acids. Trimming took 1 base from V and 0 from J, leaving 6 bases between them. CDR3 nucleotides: TGTGCTAGTGGTTTGGGGGCCTCGAACACCGGGGAGCTGTTTTTT. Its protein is CASGLGASNTGELFF.

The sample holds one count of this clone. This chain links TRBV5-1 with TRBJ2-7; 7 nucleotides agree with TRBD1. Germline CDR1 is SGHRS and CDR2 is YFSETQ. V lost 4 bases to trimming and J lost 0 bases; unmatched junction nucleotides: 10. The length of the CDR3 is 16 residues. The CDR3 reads CASSATGQAVSYEQYF. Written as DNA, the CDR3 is TGCGCCAGCAGCGCTACCGGACAGGCAGTCTCCTACGAGCAGTACTTC. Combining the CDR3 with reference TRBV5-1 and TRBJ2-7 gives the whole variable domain KAGVTQTPRYLIKTRGQQVTLSCSPISGHRSVSWYQQTPGQGLQFLFEYFSETQRNKGNFPGRFSGRQFSNSRSEMNVSTLELGDSALYLCASSATGQAVSYEQYFGPGTRLTVT.

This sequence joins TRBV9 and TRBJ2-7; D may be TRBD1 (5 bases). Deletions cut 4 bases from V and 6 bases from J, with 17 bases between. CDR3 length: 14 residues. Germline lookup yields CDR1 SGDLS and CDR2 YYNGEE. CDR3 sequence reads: CASSPQGSSGEQYF. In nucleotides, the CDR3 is TGTGCCAGCAGCCCGCAGGGTAGTTCCGGCGAGCAGTACTTC.

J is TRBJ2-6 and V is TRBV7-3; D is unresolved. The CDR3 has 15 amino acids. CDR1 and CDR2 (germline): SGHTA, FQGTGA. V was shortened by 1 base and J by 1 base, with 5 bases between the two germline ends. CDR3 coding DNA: TGTGCCAGCAGCTTAATGATTTCTGGGGCCAACGTCCTGACTTTC. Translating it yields CASSLMISGANVLTF.

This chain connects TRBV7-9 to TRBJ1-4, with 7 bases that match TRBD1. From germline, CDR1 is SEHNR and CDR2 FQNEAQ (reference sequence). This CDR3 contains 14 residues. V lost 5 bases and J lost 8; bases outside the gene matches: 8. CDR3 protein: CASSPDRANEKLFF. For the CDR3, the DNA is TGTGCCAGCAGCCCCGACAGGGCCAACGAAAAACTGTTTTTT.

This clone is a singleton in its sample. CDR3 bases: TGCGCCAGCAGCTTGGGACAGGGCATTTCCTATGGCTACACCTTC. Translation: CASSLGQGISYGYTF. This chain uses TRBV5-1 with TRBJ1-2, with 7 bases aligning to TRBD1. The CDR3 totals 15 residues. The V gene's germline CDR1 is SGHRS and CDR2 YFSETQ. The J segment lost 4 bases and the V segment lost 0 bases, leaving 6 bases of the junction unmatched. The complete variable domain, with remaining parts taken from reference TRBV5-1 and TRBJ1-2, reads KAGVTQTPRYLIKTRGQQVTLSCSPISGHRSVSWYQQTPGQGLQFLFEYFSETQRNKGNFPGRFSGRQFSNSRSEMNVSTLELGDSALYLCASSLGQGISYGYTFGSGTRLTVV.